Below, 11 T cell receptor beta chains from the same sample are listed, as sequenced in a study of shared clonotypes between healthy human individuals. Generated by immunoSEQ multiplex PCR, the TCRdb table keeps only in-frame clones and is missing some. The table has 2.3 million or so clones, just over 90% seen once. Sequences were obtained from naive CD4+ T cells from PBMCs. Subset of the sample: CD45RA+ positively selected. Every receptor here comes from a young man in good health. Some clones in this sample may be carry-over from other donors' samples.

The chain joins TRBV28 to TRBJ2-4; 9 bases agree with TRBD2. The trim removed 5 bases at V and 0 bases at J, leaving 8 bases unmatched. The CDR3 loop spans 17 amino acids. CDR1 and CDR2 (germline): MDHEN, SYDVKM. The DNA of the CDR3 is TGTGCCAGCAGTAGTAGCGGGAGACCTCTAGCCAAAAACATTCAGTACTTC. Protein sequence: CASSSSGRPLAKNIQYF.

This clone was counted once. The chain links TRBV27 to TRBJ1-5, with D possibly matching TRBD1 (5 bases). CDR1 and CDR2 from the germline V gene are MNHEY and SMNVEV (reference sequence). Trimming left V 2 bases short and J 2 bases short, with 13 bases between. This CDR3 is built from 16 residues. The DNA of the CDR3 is TGTGCCAGCAGTTTAATTTCAGGGTGGGGCAATCAGCCCCAGCATTTT. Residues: CASSLISGWGNQPQHF.

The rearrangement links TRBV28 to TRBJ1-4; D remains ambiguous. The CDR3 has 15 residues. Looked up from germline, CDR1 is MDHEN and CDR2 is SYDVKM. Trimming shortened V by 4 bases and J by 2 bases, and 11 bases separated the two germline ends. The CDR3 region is CASSSPSLTNEKLFF. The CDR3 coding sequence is TGTGCCAGCAGTTCCCCCTCCTTGACTAATGAAAAACTGTTTTTT.

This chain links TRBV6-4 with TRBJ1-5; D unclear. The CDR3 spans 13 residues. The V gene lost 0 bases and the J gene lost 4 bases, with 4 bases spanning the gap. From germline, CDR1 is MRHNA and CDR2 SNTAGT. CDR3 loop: CASSDSGNQPQHF. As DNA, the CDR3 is TGTGCCAGCAGTGACTCGGGTAATCAGCCCCAGCATTTT.

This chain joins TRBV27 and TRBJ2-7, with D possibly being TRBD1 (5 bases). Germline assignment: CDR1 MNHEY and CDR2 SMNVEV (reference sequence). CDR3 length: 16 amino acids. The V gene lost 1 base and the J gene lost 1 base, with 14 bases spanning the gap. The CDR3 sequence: CASSLYRQPTSYEQYF. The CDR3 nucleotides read TGTGCCAGCAGTTTATATCGACAGCCGACTTCCTACGAGCAGTACTTC.

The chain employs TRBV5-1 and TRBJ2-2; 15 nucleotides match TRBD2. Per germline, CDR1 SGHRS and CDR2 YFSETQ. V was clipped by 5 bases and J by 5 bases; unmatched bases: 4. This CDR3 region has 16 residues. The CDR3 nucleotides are TGCGCCAGCAGAGGACTAGCGGGAGGGGAGACCGGGGAGCTGTTTTTT. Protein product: CASRGLAGGETGELFF.

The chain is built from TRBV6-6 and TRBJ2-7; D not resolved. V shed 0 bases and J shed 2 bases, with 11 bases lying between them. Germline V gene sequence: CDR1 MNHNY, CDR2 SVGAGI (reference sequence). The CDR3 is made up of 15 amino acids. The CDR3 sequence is CASSYSSIGPYEQYF. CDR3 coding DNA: TGTGCCAGCAGTTACTCTTCTATCGGCCCCTACGAGCAGTACTTC.

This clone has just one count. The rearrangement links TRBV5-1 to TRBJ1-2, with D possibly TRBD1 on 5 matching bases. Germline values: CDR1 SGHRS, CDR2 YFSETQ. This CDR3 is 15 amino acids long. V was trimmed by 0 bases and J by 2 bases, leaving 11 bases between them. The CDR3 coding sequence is TGCGCCAGCAGCTTGGAGGTCCCAGGGAACTATGGCTACACCTTC. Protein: CASSLEVPGNYGYTF.

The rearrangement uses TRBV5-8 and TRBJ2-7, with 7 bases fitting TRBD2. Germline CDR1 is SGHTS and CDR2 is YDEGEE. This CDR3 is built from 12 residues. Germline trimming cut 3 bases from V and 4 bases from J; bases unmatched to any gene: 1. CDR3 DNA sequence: TGTGCCAGCAGCTGGGGGGGGTACGAGCAGTACTTC. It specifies CASSWGGYEQYF. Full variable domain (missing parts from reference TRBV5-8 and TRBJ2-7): EAGVTQSPTHLIKTRGQQATLRCSPISGHTSVYWYQQALGLGLQFLLWYDEGEERNRGNFPPRFSGRQFPNYSSELNVNALELEDSALYLCASSWGGYEQYFGPGTRLTVT.

This CDR3 is CASSFVFPFNSPLHF. CDR3 bases: TGTGCCAGCAGTTTCGTTTTCCCCTTTAATTCACCCCTCCACTTT. This chain links TRBV27 with TRBJ1-6; no firm D call. The length of the CDR3 is 15 residues. Trimming shortened V by 3 bases and J by 6 bases, and 12 bases separated the two germline ends. Germline V CDR1 and CDR2: MNHEY, SMNVEV (reference sequence).

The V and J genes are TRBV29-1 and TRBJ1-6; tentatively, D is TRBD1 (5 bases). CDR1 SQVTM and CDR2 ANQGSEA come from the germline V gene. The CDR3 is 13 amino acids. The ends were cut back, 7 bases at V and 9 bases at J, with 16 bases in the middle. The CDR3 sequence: CSAVFGTGSPLHF. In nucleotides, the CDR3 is TGCAGCGCCGTCTTTGGGACGGGTTCACCCCTCCACTTT.